What follows describes a single TCR beta chain. The antigen remains unidentified. This specimen belongs to a study of shared clonotypes between healthy human individuals. Study outcomes and limitations: Rarefaction showed that sequencing of sorted subsets was incomplete (despite large depth). Among donors, sharing of clonotypes was expected to be affected by sequencing depth.

The deep-level immunoSEQ assay was used. Per the original methods: Filtering differed, since immunoSEQ gave only junction sequences and no quality scores. Here immunoSEQ multiplex PCR was the method, and the copy in TCRdb shows in-frame clones only, minus some. V and J calls and clone size are copied from that table; D and trimming were computed from the DNA. The sample lists about 1.5 million clones, 95% to 99% occurring once. This CDR3 spans 18 amino acids. Germline CDR1 reads SGHRS; CDR2 reads YFSETQ. V lost 0 bases and J lost 5; bases outside the gene matches: 10. The gene calls are TRBV5-1 and TRBJ2-3, with 12 positions matching TRBD2. Sequenced sample: naive CD4+ T cells sorted from blood. Specified subset: CD45RA+ positively selected. This sequence originates from a man between 25 and 39 years old in good health. Here the CDR3 reads CASSLVPSGRAGVDTQYF. In DNA form, the CDR3 reads TGCGCCAGCAGCTTGGTCCCTAGCGGGAGGGCCGGGGTAGATACGCAGTATTTT. Based on the CDR3 plus reference TRBV5-1 and TRBJ2-3, the full variable domain is KAGVTQTPRYLIKTRGQQVTLSCSPISGHRSVSWYQQTPGQGLQFLFEYFSETQRNKGNFPGRFSGRQFSNSRSEMNVSTLELGDSALYLCASSLVPSGRAGVDTQYFGPGTRLTVL.